This T cell receptor (beta chain) was found in a study of blood T cell repertoires in COVID-19. Across the study: Acute-phase and convalescent COVID-19 samples originated in the United States, Italy and Spain.

CDR3 size: 16 residues. Germline V CDR1 and CDR2: SGHTA, FQGTGA. Trimming took 2 bases from V and 7 from J, leaving 18 bases between them. Participants were aged about 18 to 89 years from around 25 US areas. Donors of Cohort 3 who recovered were those that had two negative PCRs, clearance, or symptom resolution. As handled by the study authors: Scientists estimated how many nucleated cells there were by amplifying reference gene primers. Measured with immunoSEQ multiplex PCR; TCRdb has only the in-frame clones, and not every one. The D gene and trimming were derived from the DNA, and the V and J assignments and clone size from that table. The sample carries 120,000 or so clones, around 83% recorded once.

Source material: PBMCs or T cells enriched from blood (not recorded which). The genes are TRBV7-3 and TRBJ2-1, with D tentatively TRBD2 (6 bases). This receptor was obtained from a woman aged 25-40 years who had recovered from COVID-19. CDR3 DNA sequence: TGTGCCAGCAGCTTAGAGGAACTAGCAAGGCGGAATGAGCAGTTCTTC. As protein: CASSLEELARRNEQFF.